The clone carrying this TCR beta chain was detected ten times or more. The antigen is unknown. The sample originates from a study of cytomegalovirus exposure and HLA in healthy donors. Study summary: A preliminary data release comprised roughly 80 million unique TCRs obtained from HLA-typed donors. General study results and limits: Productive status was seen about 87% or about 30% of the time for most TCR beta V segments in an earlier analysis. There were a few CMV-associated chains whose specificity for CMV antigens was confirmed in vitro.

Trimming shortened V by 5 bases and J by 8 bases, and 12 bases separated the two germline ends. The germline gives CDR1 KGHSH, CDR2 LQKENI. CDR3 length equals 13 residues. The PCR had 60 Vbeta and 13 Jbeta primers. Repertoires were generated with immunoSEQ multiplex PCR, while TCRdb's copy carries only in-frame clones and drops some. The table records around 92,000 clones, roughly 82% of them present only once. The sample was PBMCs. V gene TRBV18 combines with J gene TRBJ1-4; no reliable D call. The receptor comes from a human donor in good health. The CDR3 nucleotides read TGTGCCAGCTCAGGCAGCGGGGAAGAAAAACTGTTTTTT. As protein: CASSGSGEEKLFF.